This TCR beta chain emerged from a study of shared clonotypes between healthy human individuals. General observations from the study: Larger estimated richness was generally seen in naive subsets than in memory subsets.

Adult donors, all healthy and HIV-negative, had no recent acute infections or vaccinations. The CDR3 runs to 16 residues. With V trimmed by 6 bases and J by 1 base, 11 bases remained unmatched. The germline CDR1 and CDR2 sequences are SQVTM and ANQGSEA. With respect to this clone: Its antigen remains unidentified.

Assay: immunoSEQ multiplex PCR; the TCRdb copy retains only in-frame clones and omits some. Of approximately 1,000,000 clones in the sample, 60% to 85% were seen once. The sample comprised memory CD4+ T cells from PBMCs. Described subset: CD45RA-negative fraction. This rearrangement joins TRBV29-1 to TRBJ1-2; 10 positions agree with TRBD1. The sequence derives from a man between 18 and 35 years old in good health. Some clones in this sample may be carry-over from other donors' samples. The CDR3 region is CSVDTHGTGVNYGYTF. The CDR3 nucleotides are TGCAGCGTCGATACCCATGGGACAGGGGTTAACTATGGCTACACCTTC.